The rows below give T cell receptor beta chains drawn from one sample of a study of siplizumab effects on memory and regulatory T cells. Generated by immunoSEQ multiplex PCR, the TCRdb table keeps only in-frame clones and is missing some. The repertoire holds some 75,000 clones, with 93% as singletons. The sample taken for sequencing was CD8+ T cells sorted from blood. Every receptor here comes from a human donor in good health. Both conserved end residues are part of each CDR3. A D gene is named only where the DNA matches it firmly. Clone size is not always given. Where it is, it says once, few, many or a class for expanded clones.

-	TRBJ2-5	-	TRBV5-4	CASSLGTSLKETQYF	TGTGCCAGCAGCTTAGGGACTTCCCTTAAAGAGACCCAGTACTTC
TRBD2	TRBJ2-1	few	TRBV6-6	CASSSSGGEYNEQFF	TGTGCCAGCAGCTCTAGCGGGGGCGAATACAATGAGCAGTTCTTC
-	TRBJ2-5	-	TRBV7-3	CASSPKGDFQETQYF	TGTGCCAGCAGCCCTAAGGGGGACTTCCAAGAGACCCAGTACTTC
-	TRBJ2-3	-	TRBV11-1	CASSPRDTQYF	TGTGCCAGCAGTCCTCGGGATACGCAGTATTTT
-	TRBJ2-1	-	TRBV28	CASSFGADNEQFF	TGTGCCAGCAGTTTCGGGGCAGACAATGAGCAGTTCTTC
TRBD1	TRBJ2-5	-	TRBV10-3	CAISRDRSYQETQYF	TGTGCCATCAGCAGGGACAGGTCTTACCAAGAGACCCAGTACTTC
TRBD1	TRBJ1-1	-	TRBV6-7	CASSYSDLDREMNTEAFF	TGTGCCAGCAGTTACTCGGATTTGGACAGGGAAATGAACACTGAAGCTTTCTTT
TRBD1	TRBJ1-2	-	TRBV6-5	CASTYWRTGPGYTF	TGTGCCAGCACCTACTGGAGGACAGGGCCTGGCTACACCTTC
TRBD2	TRBJ2-7	-	TRBV9	CASGGPYEQYF	TGTGCGAGCGGGGGTCCCTACGAGCAGTACTTC
TRBD1	TRBJ1-3	few	TRBV19	CASSIWNQGDTIYF	TGTGCCAGTAGTATATGGAACCAGGGGGACACCATATATTTT
-	TRBJ2-2	-	TRBV11-2	CASSRGRGAVEAGELFF	TGTGCCAGCAGCCGGGGCCGGGGGGCGGTAGAAGCCGGGGAGCTGTTTTTT
-	TRBJ2-4	-	TRBV19	CASTVYSGKLAKNIQYF	TGTGCCAGTACAGTCTACAGCGGTAAACTAGCCAAAAACATTCAGTACTTC
-	TRBJ1-1	-	TRBV7-9	CASSGGRGTEAFF	TGTGCCAGCAGCGGGGGTAGGGGCACTGAAGCTTTCTTT
-	TRBJ1-2	-	TRBV4-3	CASSPNARDSRYGYTF	TGCGCCAGCAGCCCGAACGCCAGGGATTCTCGCTATGGCTACACCTTC
TRBD1	TRBJ1-1	-	TRBV9	CASSATGGRTEAFF	TGTGCCAGCAGCGCTACAGGGGGGCGCACTGAAGCTTTCTTT
-	TRBJ1-5	-	TRBV6-4	CASSGTDSGPQHF	TGTGCCAGCAGCGGGACGGATTCAGGGCCCCAGCATTTT
TRBD1	TRBJ2-2	-	TRBV2	CASKISRTGPNTGELFF	TGTGCCAGCAAAATTTCAAGGACAGGGCCGAACACCGGGGAGCTGTTTTTT
-	TRBJ2-1	-	TRBV7-8	CASSPDTYNEQFF	TGTGCCAGCAGCCCGGACACCTACAATGAGCAGTTCTTC
TRBD2	TRBJ2-2	-	TRBV4-1	CASSPSRAGGADGELFF	TGCGCCAGCAGCCCCTCGCGCGCGGGGGGGGCCGACGGGGAGCTGTTTTTT
TRBD2	TRBJ2-2	-	TRBV7-9	CASSADPGLASGELFF	TGTGCCAGCAGCGCAGACCCGGGACTAGCTTCCGGGGAGCTGTTTTTT
-	TRBJ2-7	-	TRBV4-1	CASSQLWGDSYEQYF	TGCGCCAGCAGCCAGCTTTGGGGCGACTCCTACGAGCAGTACTTC
TRBD2	TRBJ2-7	many	TRBV7-6	CASSPPPGTRGGNEQYF	TGTGCCAGCAGCCCACCTCCGGGGACGCGGGGGGGCAACGAGCAGTACTTC
TRBD1	TRBJ2-7	-	TRBV7-2	CASSSAGTGTYEQYF	TGTGCCAGCAGCTCAGCCGGGACAGGGACCTACGAGCAGTACTTC
TRBD2	TRBJ2-5	-	TRBV7-8	CASRERLAEVETQYF	TGTGCCAGCAGGGAAAGACTAGCGGAAGTAGAGACCCAGTACTTC
-	TRBJ1-5	-	TRBV5-6	CASSWGGGDQPQHF	TGTGCCAGCAGCTGGGGGGGCGGAGATCAGCCCCAGCATTTC
-	TRBJ1-6	-	TRBV27	CASSLSARDLARSYNSPLHF	TGTGCCAGCAGTTTATCGGCCAGGGACTTGGCGAGATCCTATAATTCACCCCTCCACTTT
TRBD1	TRBJ1-5	-	TRBV6-6	CASFFGTGDQPQHF	TGTGCCAGCTTCTTTGGGACAGGGGATCAGCCCCAGCATTTT
TRBD2	TRBJ2-5	-	TRBV28	CASSLAAGGWETQYF	TGTGCCAGCAGTTTAGCAGCGGGGGGATGGGAGACCCAGTACTTC
-	TRBJ2-7	-	TRBV28	CASSLPQGYEQYF	TGTGCCAGCAGTTTGCCGCAGGGTTACGAGCAGTACTTC
-	TRBJ2-5	-	TRBV27	CASSLSTRQTQYF	TGTGCCAGCAGTTTATCGACTAGGCAGACCCAGTACTTC
-	TRBJ1-1	-	TRBV4-3	CASSQGKGTNTEAFF	TGCGCCAGCAGCCAAGGCAAGGGGACGAACACTGAAGCTTTCTTT
TRBD2	TRBJ2-3	-	TRBV7-2	CASSLIAGGSTDTQYF	TGTGCCAGCAGCTTAATAGCGGGGGGAAGCACAGATACGCAGTATTTT
TRBD1	TRBJ2-7	-	TRBV27	CASSLRTGYSEQYF	TGTGCCAGCAGTTTACGGACAGGGTATAGCGAGCAGTACTTC
TRBD1	TRBJ2-7	-	TRBV5-1	CASTLTGNEQYF	TGCGCCAGCACATTGACAGGGAACGAGCAGTACTTC
-	TRBJ2-2	-	TRBV23-1	CASIRRGPEGAGELFF	TGCGCCAGCATCCGGCGGGGGCCCGAAGGCGCCGGGGAGCTGTTTTTT
TRBD1	TRBJ2-3	-	TRBV19	CASRGGTGGADTQYF	TGTGCCAGTAGGGGTGGGACAGGGGGTGCAGATACGCAGTATTTT
TRBD1	TRBJ1-2	few	TRBV4-2	CASSHGTGRDGYTF	TGTGCCAGCAGCCATGGGACAGGGAGAGATGGCTACACCTTC
-	TRBJ1-1	once	TRBV29-1	CSVEAPGGRVAEAFF	TGCAGCGTTGAAGCCCCCGGGGGGCGCGTGGCTGAAGCTTTCTTT
-	TRBJ1-5	-	TRBV5-1	CASSPGGDNQPQHF	TGCGCCAGCAGCCCTGGAGGGGACAATCAGCCCCAGCATTTT
-	TRBJ1-5	-	TRBV2	CASSDGRVSNQPQHF	TGTGCCAGCAGTGATGGCAGGGTGAGCAATCAGCCCCAGCATTTT
TRBD2	TRBJ2-3	-	TRBV29-1	CSVEEASGGSTDTQYF	TGCAGCGTTGAAGAAGCGAGCGGGGGTTCAACAGATACGCAGTATTTT
-	TRBJ1-2	-	TRBV7-9	CASSWGDGYTF	TGTGCCAGCAGCTGGGGGGATGGCTACACCTTC
-	TRBJ1-3	-	TRBV6-6	CASSETGSGNTIYF	TGTGCCAGCAGTGAGACAGGTTCTGGAAACACCATATATTTT
TRBD1	TRBJ1-1	-	TRBV19	CASSIVGQGGWNTEAFF	TGTGCCAGTAGTATAGTAGGGCAGGGGGGGTGGAACACTGAAGCTTTCTTT
-	TRBJ2-3	-	TRBV6-4	CASSDTVSTDTQYF	TGTGCCAGCAGTGACACGGTTAGCACAGATACGCAGTATTTT
-	TRBJ1-2	-	TRBV9	CASNSKTGVRDGYTF	TGTGCCAGCAACTCGAAGACAGGTGTGAGGGATGGCTACACCTTC
-	TRBJ2-7	-	TRBV7-2	CASSLVGGDPSYEQYF	TGTGCCAGCAGCTTAGTAGGGGGGGACCCCTCCTACGAGCAGTACTTC
-	TRBJ2-3	-	TRBV13	CASSLARLTDTQYF	TGTGCCAGCAGCCTAGCAAGGTTAACAGATACGCAGTATTTT
-	TRBJ2-7	-	TRBV29-1	CVRQDSSYEQYF	TGTGTGAGACAGGACAGCTCCTACGAGCAGTACTTC
-	TRBJ2-3	-	TRBV10-3	CAISELGGLGGDTQYF	TGTGCCATCAGTGAGCTCGGGGGCCTAGGGGGAGATACGCAGTATTTT
TRBD1	TRBJ1-1	-	TRBV7-9	CASSAGQGDTEAFF	TGTGCCAGCAGCGCGGGACAGGGGGACACTGAAGCTTTCTTT
TRBD1	TRBJ2-5	-	TRBV11-2	CASSLGQGEQETQYF	TGTGCCAGCAGCTTAGGACAGGGGGAACAAGAGACCCAGTACTTC
-	TRBJ2-7	-	TRBV7-9	CASSPRDHSYEQYF	TGTGCCAGCAGCCCCCGGGACCACTCCTACGAGCAGTACTTC
-	TRBJ1-1	-	TRBV19	CASKDTGDTEAFF	TGTGCCAGTAAGGACACGGGGGACACTGAAGCTTTCTTT